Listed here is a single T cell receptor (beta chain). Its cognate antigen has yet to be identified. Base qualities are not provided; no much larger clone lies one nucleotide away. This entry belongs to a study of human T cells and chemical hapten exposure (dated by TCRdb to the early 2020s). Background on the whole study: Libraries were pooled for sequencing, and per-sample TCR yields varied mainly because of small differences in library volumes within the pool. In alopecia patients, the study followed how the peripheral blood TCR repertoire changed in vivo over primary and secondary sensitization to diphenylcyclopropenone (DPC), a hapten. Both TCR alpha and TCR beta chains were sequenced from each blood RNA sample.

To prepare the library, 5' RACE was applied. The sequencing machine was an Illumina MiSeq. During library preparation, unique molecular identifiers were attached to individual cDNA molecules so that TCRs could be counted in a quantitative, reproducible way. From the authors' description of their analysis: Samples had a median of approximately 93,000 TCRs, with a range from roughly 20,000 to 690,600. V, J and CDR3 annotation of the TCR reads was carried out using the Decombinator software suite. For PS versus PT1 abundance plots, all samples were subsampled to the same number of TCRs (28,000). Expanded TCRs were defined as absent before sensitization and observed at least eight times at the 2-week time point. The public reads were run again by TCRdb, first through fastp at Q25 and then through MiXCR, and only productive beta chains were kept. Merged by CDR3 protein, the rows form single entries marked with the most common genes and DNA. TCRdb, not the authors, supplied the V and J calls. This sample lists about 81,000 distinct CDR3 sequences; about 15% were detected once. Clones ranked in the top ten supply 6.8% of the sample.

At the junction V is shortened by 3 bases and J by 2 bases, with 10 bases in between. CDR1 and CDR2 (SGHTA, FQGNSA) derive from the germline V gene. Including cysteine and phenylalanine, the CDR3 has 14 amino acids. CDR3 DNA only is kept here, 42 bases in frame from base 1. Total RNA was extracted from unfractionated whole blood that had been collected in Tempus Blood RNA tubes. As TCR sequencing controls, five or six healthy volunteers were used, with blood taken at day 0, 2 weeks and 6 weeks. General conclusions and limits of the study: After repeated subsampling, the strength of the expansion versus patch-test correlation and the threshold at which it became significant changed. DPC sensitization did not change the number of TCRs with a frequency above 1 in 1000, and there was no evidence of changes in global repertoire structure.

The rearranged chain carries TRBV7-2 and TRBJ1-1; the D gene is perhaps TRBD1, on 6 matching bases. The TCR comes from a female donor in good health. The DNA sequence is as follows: TGTGCCAGCAGCTTGGGGGGACAAAACACTGAAGCTTTCTTT. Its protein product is CASSLGGQNTEAFF.